This T cell receptor (beta chain) is drawn from a study of human T cells and chemical hapten exposure. For the study at large: Small volume differences among pooled libraries mainly caused per-sample TCR yield variation.

Individual cDNA molecules had unique molecular identifiers attached to them by the library. TCRdb passed the RACE reads through MiXCR, listing each CDR3 protein once. Of approximately 97,000 distinct CDR3 sequences in the sample, roughly 27% are singletons; the top ten hold about a tenth. The time point was: patch test 3, about 24 weeks after DPC sensitization. The sample's treatment: therapeutic diphenylcyclopropenone sensitization with weekly scalp DPC. Each patch-test visit's blood sample preceded patch application. The receptor comes from a man aged 35-49 years with alopecia areata. Some clones in this sample may be carry-over from other donors' samples. The source material was whole blood, sampled in connection with sensitization to the hapten diphenylcyclopropenone (DPC).

CDR3 DNA sequence: TGCGCCAGCAGCCAGATGGGGGGTCTGGAGCAGTACTTC. Translation gives CASSQMGGLEQYF. The rearrangement uses TRBV4-1 and TRBJ2-7; maybe TRBD2 (6 bases). This CDR3 region has 13 residues. Germline loops: CDR1 MGHRA, CDR2 YSYEKL. V was shortened by 3 bases and J by 7 bases, with 13 bases between the two germline ends.